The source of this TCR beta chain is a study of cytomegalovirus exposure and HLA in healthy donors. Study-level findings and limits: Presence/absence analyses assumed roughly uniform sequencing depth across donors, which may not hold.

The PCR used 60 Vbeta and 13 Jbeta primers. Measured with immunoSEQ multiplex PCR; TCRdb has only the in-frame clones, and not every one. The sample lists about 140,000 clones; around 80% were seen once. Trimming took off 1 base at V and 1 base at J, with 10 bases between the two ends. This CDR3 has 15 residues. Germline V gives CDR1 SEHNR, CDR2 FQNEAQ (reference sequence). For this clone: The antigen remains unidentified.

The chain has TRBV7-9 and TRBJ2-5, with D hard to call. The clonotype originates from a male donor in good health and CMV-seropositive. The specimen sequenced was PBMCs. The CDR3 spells CASSLGGTAQETQYF. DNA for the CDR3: TGTGCCAGCAGCTTAGGAGGCACTGCCCAAGAGACCCAGTACTTC.